This TCR beta chain was profiled in a study of T cells in Graves' hyperthyroidism and ophthalmopathy. Study as a whole: Before treatment of any kind, peripheral blood was taken at initial diagnosis.

The V and J ends lost 2 bases and 7 bases respectively, with 17 bases between them. CDR1 and CDR2 from the germline V gene are DFQATT and SNEGSKA (reference sequence). CDR3 length equals 14 residues. Authors of the study amplified TCR beta CDR3 regions from RNA transcripts. During a first-round RT-PCR of the TCR CDR3, the HTBI primer set was used. TCRdb re-called the multiplex PCR reads through MiXCR, storing one row per CDR3 protein. This table holds around 300,000 distinct CDR3 sequences, around 22% found once. The chain links TRBV20-1 to TRBJ1-2; D is unclear. This clonotype originated in a man aged 25 to 40 with Graves' ophthalmopathy. The specimen sequenced was blood. The CDR3 bases are TGCAGTGCTAGATCCGGCCTTAGGATCCGTGGCTACACCTTC. This codes for CSARSGLRIRGYTF.